The clone carrying this T cell receptor beta chain has only a few counts. TCRdb analysed the RT-PCR reads with MiXCR anew, one entry per CDR3 protein. The sample consists of about 200,000 distinct CDR3 sequences, 41% of them appearing once. The data belong to a study of patients and donors after allogeneic stem cell transplantation. The CDR3 covers 15 residues. Per the germline V gene, CDR1 is SGHTA and CDR2 is FQGTGA. V lost 2 bases, J lost 4 bases, and 14 bases lay in between. The source of this sequence is a human donor who was either an allogeneic HSCT recipient or a stem cell or donor lymphocyte infusion donor (not recorded which). It is not recorded whose cells these are; they may come from a transplant donor. This chain uses TRBV7-3 with TRBJ1-2; D is ambiguous. Material: blood, either unsorted or a sorted T cell fraction (not recorded which). CDR3 in amino acids: CASSLDPGPSYGYTF. The CDR3 nucleotides are TGTGCCAGCAGCTTAGATCCAGGTCCCTCCTATGGCTACACCTTC.